What follows are 8 T cell receptor beta chains derived from one specimen sequenced in a study of cytomegalovirus exposure and HLA in healthy donors. Measured with immunoSEQ multiplex PCR; TCRdb has only the in-frame clones, and not every one. Among 170,000 or so clones listed, roughly 80% were seen once. The specimen was PBMCs. These receptor sequences come from a young woman in good health and CMV-seropositive.

The V and J genes are TRBV2 and TRBJ1-3, with D tentatively TRBD1 (5 bases). The V end was cut by 5 bases, the J end by 0 bases, with 8 bases between. The CDR3 length is 14 residues. Germline V gene data show CDR1 as SNHLY and CDR2 as FYNNEI. CDR3 region: CASSRRGSGNTIYF. CDR3 bases: TGTGCCAGCAGTCGGAGGGGCTCTGGAAACACCATATATTTT.

The rearrangement uses TRBV9 and TRBJ2-2, with 7 bases aligning to TRBD2. Germline CDR1 is SGDLS and CDR2 is YYNGEE. The CDR3 runs 17 residues. V lost 0 bases, J lost 0 bases, and 5 bases stayed unmatched. DNA for the CDR3: TGTGCCAGCAGCGTAGGGTATAGCGGGTCGAACACCGGGGAGCTGTTTTTT. Protein sequence: CASSVGYSGSNTGELFF.

This clone is a singleton in its sample. The chain uses TRBV7-8 and TRBJ1-1, with no clear D. Germline V gene data show CDR1 as SGHVS and CDR2 as FQNEAQ. Trimming stripped 2 bases from V and 1 base from J, with 8 bases between. The CDR3 sequence is 14 residues long. CDR3 region: CASSLKGGNTEAFF. In nucleotides, the CDR3 is TGTGCCAGCAGCTTAAAGGGAGGGAACACTGAAGCTTTCTTT.

The rearrangement links TRBV2 to TRBJ2-2; no clear D gene. This CDR3 is built from 12 residues. V was shortened by 11 bases and J by 6 bases, with 13 bases between the two germline ends. The germline V gene has CDR1 SNHLY and CDR2 FYNNEI. The CDR3 protein is CAGSREAGELFF. CDR3 bases: TGTGCCGGCTCTAGAGAAGCCGGGGAGCTGTTTTTT.

This chain uses TRBV5-4 with TRBJ2-7, with TRBD1 identical over 9 bases. The CDR3 extends over 16 amino acids. Trimming at V came to 3 bases and at J to 4 bases, leaving 11 bases not matched to a gene. Germline V lookup: CDR1 SGHNT, CDR2 YYREEE (reference sequence). CDR3 sequence: CASSSRRGQGVYEQYF. Written as DNA, the CDR3 is TGTGCCAGCAGCTCCCGCCGGGGACAGGGAGTTTACGAGCAGTACTTC.

This chain uses TRBV6-5 with TRBJ1-2; TRBD1 matches 9 bases. J was trimmed by 7 bases and V by 6 bases; bases with no gene match: 6. The CDR3 has 13 amino acids. Germline assignment: CDR1 MNHEY and CDR2 SVGAGI. CDR3 bases: TGTGCCAGCAGGCCTGGACAGGGGAGTGGCTACACCTTC. Translating gives CASRPGQGSGYTF.

The J gene is TRBJ2-3, the V gene TRBV2, with 8 bases lining up with TRBD2. After removal of 8 bases from V and 6 bases from J, the junction contained 10 bases not matched to a gene. The CDR3 totals 14 residues. The germline gives CDR1 SNHLY, CDR2 FYNNEI. The CDR3 spells CASAFGGARDTQYF. The CDR3 DNA reads TGTGCCAGCGCATTCGGGGGGGCCAGGGATACGCAGTATTTT.

The chain combines TRBV7-9 with TRBJ2-3; 7 bases are a match to TRBD1. Germline V lookup: CDR1 SEHNR, CDR2 FQNEAQ (reference sequence). CDR3 length: 15 amino acids. V shed 5 bases, J shed 0 bases, and the junction held 5 bases outside the gene matches. The CDR3 DNA is TGTGCCAGCAGCCGACAGGGCGTCAGCACAGATACGCAGTATTTT. It codes for CASSRQGVSTDTQYF.